Detailed here is one T cell receptor (beta chain). This sample was included in a study of T cells in Graves' hyperthyroidism and ophthalmopathy. Turning to the study itself: Staff took peripheral blood when the initial diagnosis was made, before any treatment began.

RNA transcripts yielded amplified TCR beta CDR3 regions. TCR CDR3 regions were first amplified by RT-PCR with HTBI primers. TCRdb fed the multiplex PCR reads into MiXCR, producing one record per CDR3 protein. This table has some 620,000 distinct CDR3 sequences, around 16% appearing once. Lactation, pregnancy, other autoimmune disease or uncontrolled infection excluded patients. The CDR3 is 14 amino acids. Germline-derived CDR1 and CDR2 are LGHNT and FRNRAP. V dropped 0 bases and J dropped 8 bases, with 13 bases sitting between them. This chain links TRBV12-5 with TRBJ1-2; D is possibly TRBD1 (5 bases). The receptor was isolated from a woman aged 30 to 39 with Graves' hyperthyroidism. Sequenced material: blood. The CDR3 nucleotides are TGTGCTAGTGGTTTGGTACAAAGGGGTGAAGGCTACACCTTC. Translated: CASGLVQRGEGYTF.